These 2 T cell receptor beta chains share one sample of origin, sequenced in a study of OX40 agonist ivuxolimab in advanced cancers. The protocol was immunoSEQ multiplex PCR, while the TCRdb copy is restricted to in-frame clones and leaves out a portion. The repertoire holds 60,000 to 85,000 clones, with roughly 80% as singletons. The specimen was CD4+ or CD8+ T cells sorted from blood, collected in a trial of the OX40 agonist ivuxolimab. These receptors were collected from an adult with an advanced solid tumor such as melanoma, head and neck, liver or kidney cancer.

This clone has just one count. The V gene is TRBV14, the J gene TRBJ2-3; unclear D gene. Germline CDR1 is SGHDN and CDR2 is FVKESK. This CDR3 is 16 amino acids long. The germline V and J ends were trimmed by 0 bases and 0 bases, with 10 bases remaining between them. The CDR3 DNA reads as TGTGCCAGCAGCCAAGATGGTTTTACTAGCACAGATACGCAGTATTTT. This encodes CASSQDGFTSTDTQYF.

The rearrangement joins TRBV27 to TRBJ2-3; TRBD2 aligns across 13 bases. The junction had 5 bases not matched to a gene; V was cut back by 5 bases and J by 3 bases. The CDR3 contains 16 residues. Germline V lookup: CDR1 MNHEY, CDR2 SMNVEV (reference sequence). CDR3 DNA sequence: TGTGCCAGCAGTAAAGGGACTAGCGGGATAACAGATACGCAGTATTTT. This sequence encodes CASSKGTSGITDTQYF.